These T cell receptor beta chains were read from a single sample in a study of glioma-infiltrating T cells after dendritic cell vaccination. Clones were sequenced by immunoSEQ multiplex PCR, and TCRdb holds only the in-frame ones, with some missing. Here the sample spans around 87,000 clones, 80% to 85% being singletons. Sequencing used blood, obtained after dendritic cell vaccination. These receptors were obtained from a human donor with glioblastoma. Both conserved end residues are part of each CDR3. Fields, in order: D gene, J gene, clone size, CDR3 length, V gene, CDR3 DNA, CDR3 protein. The D gene is left open where the match is weak. Clone size is shown for a subset of rows, as once, few, many or a class of expanded clone.

.,TRBJ1-2,.,17,TRBV9,TGTGCCAGCAGCCCGAATGGGGGGACGGGAGAAAACTATGGCTACACCTTC,CASSPNGGTGENYGYTF
TRBD2,TRBJ2-1,.,16,TRBV7-9,TGTGCCAGCAGCCCGCCGGGACTAGCGGGGCCGGATGAGCAGTTCTTC,CASSPPGLAGPDEQFF
TRBD2,TRBJ2-7,.,17,TRBV7-9,TGTGCCAGCAGCTTCCCGGGGACTAGCGGGAGTTCCTACGAGCAGTACTTC,CASSFPGTSGSSYEQYF
.,TRBJ2-5,once,13,TRBV5-1,TGCGCCAGCAGCTTGGACGGGGGAGAGACCCAGTACTTC,CASSLDGGETQYF
TRBD2,TRBJ2-2,.,14,TRBV10-3,TGTGCCATCAGTCTAGCGGGGGACACCGGGGAGCTGTTTTTT,CAISLAGDTGELFF
TRBD1,TRBJ2-1,few,13,TRBV29-1,TGCAGCGACAACGGACAGGGGGCGGATGAGCAGTTCTTC,CSDNGQGADEQFF
.,TRBJ1-4,.,15,TRBV2,TGTGCCAGCAGTGAAACGGGGACAAGGATTGAAAAACTGTTTTTT,CASSETGTRIEKLFF
TRBD1,TRBJ1-2,.,15,TRBV30,TGTGCCTGGAGTGACGGGACAGGGTCTAACTATGGCTACACCTTC,CAWSDGTGSNYGYTF
TRBD1,TRBJ1-2,.,14,TRBV5-1,TGCGCCAGCAGCTTGGCTCGGACAGGGGGCGGCTACACCTTC,CASSLARTGGGYTF
.,TRBJ2-7,.,12,TRBV7-2,TGTGCCAGCAGCTTAGCAATCGGCGAGCAGTACTTC,CASSLAIGEQYF
.,TRBJ1-2,.,14,TRBV6-1,TGTGCCAGCAGTGAAAGCGCCCTAAACTATGGCTACACCTTC,CASSESALNYGYTF
TRBD1,TRBJ1-1,once,15,TRBV6-6,TGTGCCAGCAGTGACCCCGGACAGGGGGGGACTGAAGCTTTCTTT,CASSDPGQGGTEAFF
.,TRBJ2-7,.,13,TRBV30,TGTGCCTGGACACCGGGACTTAACTACGAGCAGTACTTC,CAWTPGLNYEQYF
.,TRBJ1-1,.,14,TRBV2,TGTGCCAGCGGGACGGGACACCCGAACACTGAAGCTTTCTTT,CASGTGHPNTEAFF
TRBD1,TRBJ1-2,.,13,TRBV6-5,TGTGCCAGCAGCCTGACAGGGTTTCGTGGCTACACCTTC,CASSLTGFRGYTF
.,TRBJ1-5,.,17,TRBV7-8,TGTGCCAGCAGCTTGGGTATGGCAGGGTTAGGCAATCAGCCCCAGCATTTT,CASSLGMAGLGNQPQHF
.,TRBJ1-1,.,11,TRBV29-1,TGCAGCGTGGGGGGGGGCCCTGAAGCTTTCTTT,CSVGGGPEAFF
.,TRBJ1-5,.,15,TRBV30,TGTGCCTGGAGTCCGGACAGCTTGGGGAATCAGCCCCAGCATTTT,CAWSPDSLGNQPQHF
.,TRBJ2-1,.,15,TRBV9,TGTGCCAGCAGCGTTTGGGGCGGCTCCTACAATGAGCAGTTCTTC,CASSVWGGSYNEQFF
.,TRBJ1-5,.,16,TRBV5-1,TGCGCCAGCAGCTTGAGTGGGGACAAGTACAATCAGCCCCAGCATTTT,CASSLSGDKYNQPQHF
TRBD2,TRBJ2-1,.,16,TRBV5-1,TGCGCCAGCAGCATCGGGACTAGCGAGAACTACAATGAGCAGTTCTTC,CASSIGTSENYNEQFF
TRBD1,TRBJ1-1,.,12,TRBV5-1,TGCGCCAGCCGACAGGGTAGAACTGAAGCTTTCTTT,CASRQGRTEAFF
.,TRBJ1-6,.,15,TRBV6-1,TGTGCCAGCAGTGAAAGAGGCCCATATAATTCACCCCTCCACTTT,CASSERGPYNSPLHF
.,TRBJ1-4,few,15,TRBV15,TGTGCCACCCAAGCCGGGACTTCAACTAATGAAAAACTGTTTTTT,CATQAGTSTNEKLFF
TRBD1,TRBJ2-5,once,18,TRBV9,TGTGCCAGCAGCGCACAATACGGGACAGGGAAGGCGGGAGAGACCCAGTACTTC,CASSAQYGTGKAGETQYF
.,TRBJ1-1,.,16,TRBV5-4,TGTGCCAGCAGCTTGGGTTCCAACATACAGAACACTGAAGCTTTCTTT,CASSLGSNIQNTEAFF
.,TRBJ1-5,few,14,TRBV5-6,TGTGCCAGCAGCGGCCAGGGGAGCAATCAGCCCCAGCATTTT,CASSGQGSNQPQHF
.,TRBJ1-1,few,13,TRBV7-9,TGTGCCAGCAGTGCAGGGTTGAACACTGAAGCTTTCTTT,CASSAGLNTEAFF
.,TRBJ2-2,once,16,TRBV28,TGTGCCAGCAACCTGTTTCGGCCAGAGGGCACCGGGGAGCTGTTTTTT,CASNLFRPEGTGELFF
.,TRBJ1-6,.,13,TRBV11-1,TGTGCCAGCAGCTTAGCGCGGGATTCACCCCTCCACTTT,CASSLARDSPLHF
.,TRBJ2-1,.,11,TRBV2,TGTGCCAGCAGGCAGGGGGGACGGCAGTTCTTC,CASRQGGRQFF
.,TRBJ1-4,.,14,TRBV19,TGTGCCAGTAGTATTGTGTCAGAAAATGAAAAACTGTTTTTT,CASSIVSENEKLFF
TRBD2,TRBJ2-1,.,22,TRBV2,TGTGCCAGCAGGGCCACCTCATGGTGGGTAGCGGGGGGCCTGGAGGGGGACAATGAGCAGTTCTTC,CASRATSWWVAGGLEGDNEQFF
.,TRBJ1-2,.,13,TRBV6-5,TGTGCCAGCAGTTACAGACAGACCTATGGCTACACCTTC,CASSYRQTYGYTF
TRBD1,TRBJ2-7,.,11,TRBV20-1,TGCGCCCAGGGGGCGGAAGGCGAGCAGTACTTC,CAQGAEGEQYF
.,TRBJ2-6,.,15,TRBV6-5,TGTGCCAGCAGCGGGCGGAGGAATGGGGCCAACGTCCTGACTTTC,CASSGRRNGANVLTF